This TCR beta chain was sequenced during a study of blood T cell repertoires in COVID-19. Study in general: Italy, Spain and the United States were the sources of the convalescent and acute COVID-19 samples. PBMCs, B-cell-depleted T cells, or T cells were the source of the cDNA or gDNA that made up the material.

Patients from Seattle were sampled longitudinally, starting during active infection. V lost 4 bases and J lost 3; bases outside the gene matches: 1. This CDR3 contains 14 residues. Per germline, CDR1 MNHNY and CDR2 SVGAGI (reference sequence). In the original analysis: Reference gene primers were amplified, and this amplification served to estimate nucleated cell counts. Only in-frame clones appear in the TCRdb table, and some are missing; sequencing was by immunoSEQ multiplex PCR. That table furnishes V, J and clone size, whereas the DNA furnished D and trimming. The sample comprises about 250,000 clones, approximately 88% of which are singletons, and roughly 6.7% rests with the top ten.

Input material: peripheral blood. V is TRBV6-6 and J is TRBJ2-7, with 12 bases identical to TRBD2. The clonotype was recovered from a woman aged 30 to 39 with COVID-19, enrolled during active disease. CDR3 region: CASSSLAGGYEQYV. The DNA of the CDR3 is TGTGCCAGCAGTTCACTAGCGGGAGGCTACGAGCAGTACGTC.